Here is one T cell receptor (beta chain) with its context. Antigen unknown. The data originate from a study of T cell responses to AZD1222 COVID-19 vaccine. From germline, CDR1 is SGHRS and CDR2 YFSETQ. Trimming pared 4 bases from V and 2 bases from J, leaving 11 bases between. CDR3 length equals 14 residues. TCRdb's table, derived via immunoSEQ multiplex PCR, lists solely in-frame clones and lacks some. The data hold 95,000 to 110,000 clones, with around nine tenths observed a single time. The study's findings and limits: After the peak T cell response, and only then, were repertoires sampled.

The receptor comes from an adult who received the AZD1222 COVID-19 vaccine. V gene TRBV5-1 combines with J gene TRBJ2-3; D assignment may be TRBD1 or TRBD2 (5 bases each). The material sequenced was peripheral blood, taken 28 days after the second AZD1222 dose. The CDR3 bases are TGCGCCAGCAGCCCCGGGACCAACACAGATACGCAGTATTTT. Amino acid sequence: CASSPGTNTDTQYF.